This T cell receptor (beta chain) stems from a study of shared clonotypes between healthy human individuals. Study-wide points: Inspection by rarefaction showed sorted-subset sequencing to be incomplete despite large depth. Researchers sampled blood only, noting tissue repertoires likely differ. Memory subsets had estimated richness that was generally smaller than that of naive subsets.

The CDR3 length is 15 residues. With 4 bases clipped from V and 8 bases from J, the junction kept 8 bases outside the gene matches. CDR1 and CDR2 (germline): MGHRA, YSYEKL. The authors distributed each subset's genomic DNA evenly over several immunoSEQ plates. Assay used: immunoSEQ multiplex PCR; TCRdb lists only in-frame clones, some missing. The table records about 2.5 million clones, 85% to 95% of them present only once. With respect to this clone: The target antigen is unknown.

The TCR was taken from a man aged 18 to 30 in good health. Some clones in this sample may be carry-over from other donors' samples. The genes are TRBV4-1 and TRBJ2-1; the match to TRBD2 covers 10 bases. Specimen: naive CD4+ T cells from PBMCs. Subset given: CD45RA+ positively selected. The CDR3 DNA reads as TGCGCCAGCAGCCCGCGACTAGCGGGCAGCGATGAGCAGTTCTTC. It is translated as CASSPRLAGSDEQFF.